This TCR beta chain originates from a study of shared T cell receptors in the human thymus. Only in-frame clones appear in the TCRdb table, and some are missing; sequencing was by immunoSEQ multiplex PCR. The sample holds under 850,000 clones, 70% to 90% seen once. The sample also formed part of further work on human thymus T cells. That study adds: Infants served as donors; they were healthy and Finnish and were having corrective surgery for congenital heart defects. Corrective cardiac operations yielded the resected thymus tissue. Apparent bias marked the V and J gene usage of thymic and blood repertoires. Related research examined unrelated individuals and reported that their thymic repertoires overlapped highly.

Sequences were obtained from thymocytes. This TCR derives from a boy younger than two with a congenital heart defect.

The DNA for the CDR3 is TGTGCCTGGAGTGGGAGGGACAGGGGGACCTATGGCTACACCTTC. Translated: CAWSGRDRGTYGYTF. The J gene is TRBJ1-2, the V gene TRBV30; TRBD1 agrees at 11 bases. Looked up from germline, CDR1 is GTSNPN and CDR2 is SVGIG (reference sequence). V shed 1 base and J 4 bases; nucleotides not matched to a gene: 5. The CDR3 is made up of 15 amino acids.